This T cell receptor beta chain was obtained from a study of blood T cells in healthy people across ages (dated by TCRdb to 2015 to 2017). For the wider study: Template switching captured roughly one uniquely barcoded TCR beta cDNA molecule per two T cells in model experiments. To track age-related changes in TCR beta repertoire diversity, the study relied on deep sequencing normalized with unique cDNA molecular identifiers. The donors were split into four age groups: young (average 16 years), middle-aged (roughly 39), aged (over 55) and long-lived (about 74). To avoid experimental bias, donors of different ages were distributed randomly across sequencing lanes. Using the same blood draw, the study looked at two additional independent replicas of 1 million unique cDNA reads for two donors, one aged 18 to 30 and the other aged 80 or older.

The roughly 39 donors, aged about 6 to 100 years, were systemically healthy Caucasian individuals from Russia. Each donor gave 9 to 10 milliliters of peripheral blood, collected into EDTA-treated Vacutainer tubes. PBMCs were isolated by Ficoll-Paque density-gradient centrifugation, with at least 7 million obtained per sample. Trizol reagent was used to extract total RNA from PBMCs, with at least 6 micrograms per sample. For every donor, flow cytometry on a PBMC aliquot measured the percentage of naive CD45RAhigh/CD27high T cells. CDR3 length: 18 amino acids, cysteine to phenylalanine. The entry retains the CDR3 DNA only, 54 bases that are in frame from base 1. V is pruned by 5 bases and J by 1 base, leaving 12 bases of the junction without a gene match. The germline V gene specifies ENHRY as CDR1 and SYGVKD as CDR2. Library prep was done by 5' RACE. The listed sequencing device is Illumina HiSeq 2500. A second 7 to 11 cycle PCR used a sample-barcoded 5' primer and a J-beta primer mix. Each TCR beta cDNA molecule received a unique molecular identifier from a template-switch 5' adaptor carrying 12 random nucleotides. Each sample yielded at least 2.5 million CDR3-containing paired-end reads. First-strand cDNA synthesis was performed from all RNA using the Mint cDNA synthesis kit, with priming by a TRBC-specific oligonucleotide. Following uracil-DNA glycosylase treatment, all cDNA underwent a first 18-cycle PCR with the universal primers M1SS and BC2_uni_R. Processing in the source paper ran as follows. For normalization, 1 million high-quality reads were randomly selected from each sample, with every read carrying a distinct molecular identifier. Reads sharing molecular identifiers were discarded rather than binned into consensus sequences. CDR3 identification, clonotype clustering and error correction used MiTCR with a Q25 quality threshold and the strictest error-elimination algorithm. A nonparametric unseen species model with Euler transformation was used to estimate lower-bound total TCR beta diversity. Through fastp at Q25 and MiXCR, TCRdb rebuilt clones from the public reads, retaining in-frame beta chains. Entries are consolidated by CDR3 protein sequence, retaining the most common genes and DNA. V and J calls and clone size were set by TCRdb, not the authors. Recorded for this sample are about 900,000 distinct CDR3 sequences; around 48% of them occurred a single time. The ten biggest clones cover over 10% of the sample.

What the authors observed across the whole study: Conclusive comparison of naive and antigen-experienced compartments was prevented by the profiling of bulk unsorted PBMCs. The long-lived group showed more naive CD4+ T cells, fewer expanded clones and increased TCR diversity than the aged group, suggesting age selection. Observed TCR beta diversity per million T cells fell roughly linearly with age, and a significant reduction was already apparent by age roughly 40. Estimates of total diversity from one million sequenced T cells were regarded as lower bounds and underestimates. The percentage of naive T cells measured by flow cytometry correlated strongly with observed TCR beta diversity. Donor CMV infection status was unknown, potentially confounding age-related changes in expanded clonotypes.

Remarks on this clonotype: Its antigen is unknown. No quality values exist for individual bases; no much larger clone is one base distant.

The chain joins TRBV10-3 to TRBJ2-1; 9 nucleotides in the junction match TRBD1. This clonotype was sampled from a young man in good health. Sequencing was carried out using blood. The CDR3 protein is CAISSSAKTGGSYNEQFF. In nucleotides, the sequence is TGTGCCATCAGTTCCTCTGCGAAGACAGGGGGGTCCTACAATGAGCAGTTCTTC.